This T cell receptor beta chain was observed in a study of blood T cell repertoires in COVID-19. The wider study: The United States, Italy and Spain provided the acute and convalescent COVID-19 samples. PBMCs, B-cell-depleted T cells, or T cells provided the cDNA or gDNA that made up the material.

Source study methods: Estimation of nucleated cell counts was performed using reference gene primer amplification. Repertoires were generated with immunoSEQ multiplex PCR, while TCRdb's copy carries only in-frame clones and drops some. V and J calls and clone size are as listed in that table; D and trimming were resolved from the DNA. The sample lists under 250,000 clones; more than 75% were seen once. CDR1 is WNHNN and CDR2 is SYGVQD in the germline V gene (reference sequence). Trimming cost V 2 bases and J 0 bases, with 4 bases left between them. The CDR3 has 14 amino acids. The sequence derives from a man in his fifties who had recovered from COVID-19. The sample comprised peripheral blood. This chain connects TRBV10-1 to TRBJ2-2, with D unclear. This CDR3 is CASSELANTGELFF. The CDR3 nucleotides are TGCGCCAGCAGTGAGCTAGCGAACACCGGGGAGCTGTTTTTT.